Sequencing of this TCR beta chain was carried out in a study of T cells in Graves' hyperthyroidism and ophthalmopathy. Overall study findings and caveats: Blood shared most expanded thyroid clonotypes above 0.001. Ophthalmopathy was told apart from stable hyperthyroidism by a 13 V-J model. Ophthalmopathy was predicted by the model a median of roughly 6.6 months ahead of onset.

Graves' hyperthyroidism is called stable when ophthalmopathy does not progress within 18 months. Concerning this clonotype: Its target is unknown.

Amplified TCR beta CDR3 regions came from RNA transcripts. Initially, a first-round RT-PCR of the TCR CDR3 employed the HTBI primer set. TCRdb processed the multiplex PCR reads anew with MiXCR; each CDR3 protein has one entry. In the table there are about 420,000 distinct CDR3 sequences, around 16% of which are singletons. Sequences were obtained from blood. This TCR derives from a woman between 18 and 29 years old with Graves' hyperthyroidism.

This chain's CDR3 is CASSPSPGQGVYEQYF. DNA for the CDR3: TGTGCCAGCAGCCCAAGCCCGGGACAGGGCGTCTACGAGCAGTACTTC. The chain employs TRBV7-2 and TRBJ2-7, with 9 bases aligning to TRBD1. The trim removed 5 bases at V and 3 bases at J, leaving 11 bases unmatched. There are 16 residues in the CDR3. Germline V gene data show CDR1 as SGHTA and CDR2 as FQGNSA.